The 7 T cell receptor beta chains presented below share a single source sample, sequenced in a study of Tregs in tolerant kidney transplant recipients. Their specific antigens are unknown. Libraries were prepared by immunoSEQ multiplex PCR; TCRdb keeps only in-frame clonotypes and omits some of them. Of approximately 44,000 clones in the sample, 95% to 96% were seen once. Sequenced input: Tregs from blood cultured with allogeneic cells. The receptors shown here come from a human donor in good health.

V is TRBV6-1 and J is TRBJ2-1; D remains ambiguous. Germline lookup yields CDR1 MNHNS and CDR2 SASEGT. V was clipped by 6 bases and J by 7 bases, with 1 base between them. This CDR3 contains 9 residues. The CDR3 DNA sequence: TGTGCCAGCAGGAATGAGCAGTTCTTC. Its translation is CASRNEQFF.

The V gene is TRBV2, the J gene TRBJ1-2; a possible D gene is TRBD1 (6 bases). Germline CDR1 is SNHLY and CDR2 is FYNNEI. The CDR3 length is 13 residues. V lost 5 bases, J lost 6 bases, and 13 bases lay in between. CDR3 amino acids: CASSLTGFDGYTF. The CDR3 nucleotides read TGTGCCAGCAGTTTAACAGGGTTCGATGGCTACACCTTC.

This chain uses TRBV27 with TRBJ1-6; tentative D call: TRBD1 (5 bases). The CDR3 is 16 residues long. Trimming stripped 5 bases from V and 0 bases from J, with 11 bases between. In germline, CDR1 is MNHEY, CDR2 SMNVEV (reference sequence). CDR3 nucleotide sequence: TGTGCCAGCAGTCCCCGACAGAGCTCCTATAATTCACCCCTCCACTTT. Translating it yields CASSPRQSSYNSPLHF.

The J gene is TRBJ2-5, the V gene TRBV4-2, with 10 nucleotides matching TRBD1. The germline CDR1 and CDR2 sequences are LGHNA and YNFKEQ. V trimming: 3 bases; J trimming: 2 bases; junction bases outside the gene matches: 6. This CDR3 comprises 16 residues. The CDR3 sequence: CASSHRQGACQETQYF. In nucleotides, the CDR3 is TGTGCCAGCAGCCACCGACAGGGGGCATGTCAAGAGACCCAGTACTTC.

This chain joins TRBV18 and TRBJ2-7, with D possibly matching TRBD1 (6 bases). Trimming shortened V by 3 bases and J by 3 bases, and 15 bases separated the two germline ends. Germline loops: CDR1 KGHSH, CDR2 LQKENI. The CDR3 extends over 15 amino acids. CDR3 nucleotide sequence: TGTGCCAGCTCACCCACGACAGGTTGGGTCTACGAGCAGTACTTC. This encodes CASSPTTGWVYEQYF.

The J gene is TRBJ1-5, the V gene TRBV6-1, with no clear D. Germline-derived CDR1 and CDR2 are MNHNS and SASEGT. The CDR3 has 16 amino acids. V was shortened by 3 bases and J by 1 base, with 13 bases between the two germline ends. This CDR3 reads CASSESSRGSNQPQHF. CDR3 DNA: TGTGCCAGCAGTGAGTCGTCTCGAGGGAGCAATCAGCCCCAGCATTTT.

In nucleotides, the CDR3 is TGTGCCAGCAGCTTGGCTTGGGGAGCGGGGGCCCAAGAGACCCAGTACTTC. This encodes CASSLAWGAGAQETQYF. The chain uses TRBV5-6 and TRBJ2-5, with TRBD2 identical over 8 bases. The germline V gene has CDR1 SGHDT and CDR2 YYEEEE. V was pared by 0 bases and J by 1 base, with 8 bases of the junction left unmatched. The CDR3 runs 17 residues.